Presented here are 20 T cell receptor beta chains from one specimen sequenced in a study of CXCR3-negative and CXCR3-positive naive CD8 T cells. For these receptors, no antigen is known. The libraries of TRB cDNA were prepared using 5' RACE with UMI labels. After re-calling the 5' RACE reads, TCRdb lists one entry per CDR3 protein, DNA absent. The table lists under 150,000 distinct CDR3 sequences. General study results and limits: CXCR3-positive naive cells had more hydrophobic TRB CDR3s than CXCR3-negative naive cells.

The sample consisted of naive CXCR3+ CD8+ T cells from blood. As to subset: CD45RO-CCR7+CD27+CD95- naive CD8+ T cells expressing CXCR3 (TNR3+). The receptor source for this set is a human donor in good health. Some clones in this sample may be carry-over from other donors' samples.

The CDR3 is CASSPGTSSDTEAFF. The V gene is TRBV4-3, the J gene TRBJ1-1; TCRdb reports TRBD1, a call that lacks DNA to check it against. The germline V gene encodes CDR1 LGHNA and CDR2 YSLEER. This CDR3 region has 15 residues.

The chain uses TRBV20-1 and TRBJ2-1; TCRdb gives TRBD2 as the D gene, but with no DNA this cannot be confirmed. The CDR3 length is 16 residues. CDR1 is DFQATT and CDR2 is SNEGSKA in the germline V gene (reference sequence). CDR3 protein: CSARARLGISYNEQFF.

The chain couples TRBV27 to TRBJ1-2. This CDR3 spans 12 amino acids. Germline-derived CDR1 and CDR2 are MNHEY and SMNVEV (reference sequence). CDR3 region: CATRLEGGGYTF.

The rearrangement joins TRBV29-1 to TRBJ1-1; as DNA is missing, the TRBD1 call by TCRdb cannot be tested. The CDR3 covers 13 residues. Germline V gives CDR1 SQVTM, CDR2 ANQGSEA. This CDR3 reads CSVARDSYTEAFF.

The chain carries TRBV7-2 and TRBJ2-3. The CDR3 has 14 amino acids. CDR1 is SGHTA and CDR2 is FQGNSA in the germline V gene. CDR3: CASSLAVAGDTQYF.

The chain is built from TRBV7-9 and TRBJ2-3; TCRdb calls TRBD1, which cannot be checked without DNA. The CDR3 has 15 residues. Germline lookup yields CDR1 SEHNR and CDR2 FQNEAQ (reference sequence). This chain's CDR3 is CATPAVRGRTDTQYF. The full variable domain, with the rest looked up from reference TRBV7-9 and TRBJ2-3, is DTGVSQNPRHKITKRGQNVTFRCDPISEHNRLYWYRQTLGQGPEFLTYFQNEAQLEKSRLLSDRFSAERPKGSFSTLEIQRTEQGDSAMYLCATPAVRGRTDTQYFGPGTRLTVL.

J is TRBJ2-1 and V is TRBV20-1; TCRdb's D call of TRBD2 is untestable without DNA. The V gene's germline CDR1 is DFQATT and CDR2 SNEGSKA (reference sequence). The CDR3 is 16 residues long. The CDR3 spells CSAIGASGRDYNEQFF.

V gene TRBV7-9 combines with J gene TRBJ2-1; absent DNA, TCRdb's TRBD1 call cannot be checked. The germline V gene encodes CDR1 SEHNR and CDR2 FQNEAQ (reference sequence). CDR3 size: 14 residues. CDR3 sequence reads: CASSLGGGGYEQFF.

This chain uses TRBV28 with TRBJ2-1; TCRdb calls TRBD2, which cannot be checked without DNA. Germline CDR1 reads MDHEN; CDR2 reads SYDVKM. The CDR3 sequence is 18 residues long. The CDR3 sequence is CASSILAGGLYSYNEQFF.

The chain has TRBV9 and TRBJ2-1; TCRdb lists TRBD2, though no DNA is available to test this call. The germline gives CDR1 SGDLS, CDR2 YYNGEE. The CDR3 sequence is 15 residues long. This chain's CDR3 is CASSSHGTSGNEQFF.

The chain couples TRBV30 to TRBJ2-7; TCRdb indicates TRBD1, and absent DNA this call remains unverified. Germline lookup yields CDR1 GTSNPN and CDR2 SVGIG (reference sequence). CDR3 length: 14 residues. CDR3 sequence reads: CAWSEGTGVGEQYF.

The genes are TRBV12-5 and TRBJ2-7; TCRdb outputs TRBD1, but without DNA this stays unchecked. The CDR3 covers 12 residues. From germline, CDR1 is LGHNT and CDR2 FRNRAP. The CDR3 reads CASGLDSYEQYF.

The chain carries TRBV29-1 and TRBJ2-1; TCRdb calls TRBD2, which cannot be checked without DNA. The CDR3 covers 16 residues. Germline CDR1 is SQVTM and CDR2 is ANQGSEA. The CDR3 spells CSVTVGLAGDMNEQFF.

V and J are TRBV29-1 and TRBJ1-4. Germline CDR1 is SQVTM and CDR2 is ANQGSEA. This CDR3 spans 15 amino acids. CDR3: CSVEHPSATNEKLFF.

The chain combines TRBV6-2 or TRBV6-3 with TRBJ1-1; TCRdb outputs TRBD1, but without DNA this stays unchecked. Germline V gives CDR1 MNHEY, CDR2 SVGEGT. This CDR3 is 13 amino acids long. CDR3: CASIAGMNTEAFF.

V gene TRBV29-1 combines with J gene TRBJ2-1; with no DNA, the TCRdb D assignment of TRBD1 cannot be verified. Germline V CDR1 and CDR2: SQVTM, ANQGSEA. CDR3 length: 13 residues. CDR3 amino acids: CSVDQGVFGEQFF.

V usage is TRBV20-1 and J usage is TRBJ2-7; the TRBD2 assignment by TCRdb is unverifiable without DNA. CDR1 is DFQATT, CDR2 SNEGSKA, per germline (reference sequence). CDR3 length: 14 amino acids. CDR3 residues: CSATLLAGGYEQYF.

This chain uses TRBV4-1 with TRBJ2-5; no DNA is available, so the TRBD2 call from TCRdb remains unchecked. The CDR3 consists of 17 residues. CDR1 is MGHRA and CDR2 is YSYEKL in the germline V gene. The CDR3 reads CASSHWGNSGGQETQYF.

V and J are TRBV7-6 and TRBJ1-2; as DNA is missing, the TRBD1 call by TCRdb cannot be tested. From germline, CDR1 is SGHVS and CDR2 FNYEAQ. This CDR3 comprises 13 residues. CDR3 residues: CASSLHRGEGYTF. Based on the CDR3 plus reference TRBV7-6 and TRBJ1-2, the full variable domain is GAGVSQSPRYKVTKRGQDVALRCDPISGHVSLYWYRQALGQGPEFLTYFNYEAQQDKSGLPNDRFSAERPEGSISTLTIQRTEQRDSAMYRCASSLHRGEGYTFGSGTRLTVV.

This rearrangement joins TRBV5-1 to TRBJ2-7; as DNA is missing, the TRBD1 call by TCRdb cannot be tested. The CDR3 consists of 17 residues. Per germline, CDR1 SGHRS and CDR2 YFSETQ. CDR3 residues: CASSLAPGGTFPYEQYF.